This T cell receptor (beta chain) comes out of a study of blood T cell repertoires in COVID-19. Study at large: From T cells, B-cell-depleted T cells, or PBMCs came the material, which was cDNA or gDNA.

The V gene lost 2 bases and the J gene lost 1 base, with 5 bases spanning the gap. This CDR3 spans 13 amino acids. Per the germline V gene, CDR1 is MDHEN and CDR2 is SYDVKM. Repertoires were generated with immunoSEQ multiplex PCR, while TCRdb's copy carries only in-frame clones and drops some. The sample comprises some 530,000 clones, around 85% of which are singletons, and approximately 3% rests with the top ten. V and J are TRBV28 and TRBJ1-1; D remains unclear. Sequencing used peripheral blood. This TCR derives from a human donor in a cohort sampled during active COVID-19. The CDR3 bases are TGTGCCAGCAGTTTAAACACGAACACTGAAGCTTTCTTT. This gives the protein CASSLNTNTEAFF.